This T cell receptor (beta chain) was obtained from a study of T cells after yellow fever vaccination. On the study more broadly: EM, EMRA, CM and Tscm memory subsets were separated by sorting (using CD3, CD45RA, CCR7 and CD95). Any fraction with a low cell number was prepared using SMART-Seq v4 Ultra Low Input.

This clonotype was found many times. The study's findings and limits: Post-booster repertoires again held most primary-vaccination clones (roughly 96% CD4, approximately 90% CD8).

V was pared by 3 bases and J by 7 bases, with 6 bases of the junction left unmatched. The germline gives CDR1 DFQATT, CDR2 SNEGSKA (reference sequence). The CDR3 covers 13 residues. Making TCR cDNA involved 5'RACE template switching, which added UMIs and a universal primer site. TCRdb used MiXCR to reprocess the 5' RACE reads, holding one entry per CDR3 protein. The sample holds tens of thousands of distinct CDR3 sequences, roughly 3.3% seen once. Specimen: PBMCs, either bulk or a sorted T-cell subset (CD4+, CD8+, memory, or dextramer-sorted; not recorded which), collected 35 to 50 days after the first yellow fever vaccination. The chain uses TRBV20-1 and TRBJ2-1; 7 bases fit TRBD2. The source is a young man who received the YFV17D yellow fever vaccine. Written as DNA, the CDR3 is TGCAGTGCTAGTTCCCGGACTAGTAATGAGCAGTTCTTC. This translates into CSASSRTSNEQFF.